A single sample gave rise to the 25 T cell receptor beta chains below, sequenced in a study of T cell changes during pregnancy in multiple sclerosis (dated by TCRdb to about 2019). Library generation was performed with the immunoSEQ multiplex PCR assay. In its TCRdb copy, this immuneACCESS table keeps in-frame sequences only and misses some clones. Where compared with another copy, unresolved V genes explain less than half of these, and the others have no known cause. The sample data list 100,000 or so clones, and about 90% of these were observed just once. Over 2.5% of the sample is taken by the ten largest. The sequenced sample was peripheral blood, obtained in the second trimester of pregnancy. These receptors were taken from a female donor with multiple sclerosis, enrolled in a pregnancy study.

The rearrangement joins TRBV6-5 to TRBJ2-7; D ambiguous. From germline, CDR1 is MNHEY and CDR2 SVGAGI. The CDR3 covers 13 residues. Trimming took off 2 bases at V and 6 bases at J, with 11 bases between the two ends. CDR3 region: CASSYTPPGEQYF. In DNA, the CDR3 is TGTGCCAGCAGTTACACCCCCCCAGGCGAGCAGTACTTC.

A remark on this clone: Other DNA sequences in the same sample also yield this CDR3. The chain's CDR3 is CASSQGNSPLHF. The CDR3 region has the DNA TGTGCCAGCAGCCAGGGAAATTCACCCCTCCACTTT. This chain uses TRBV6-5 with TRBJ1-6; TRBD1 is a possible D gene (5 bases). CDR1 is MNHEY and CDR2 is SVGAGI in the germline V gene. This CDR3 region has 12 residues. The V end was cut by 6 bases, the J end by 7 bases, with 7 bases between.

This rearrangement joins TRBV15 to TRBJ2-7; 7 bases map to TRBD1. The CDR3 runs to 14 residues. CDR1 is LNHNV, CDR2 YYDKDF, per germline (reference sequence). The trim removed 4 bases at V and 2 bases at J, leaving 5 bases unmatched. CDR3 loop: CATSIEDRTYEQYF. DNA for the CDR3: TGTGCCACCAGCATTGAGGACAGGACCTACGAGCAGTACTTC.

In DNA form, the CDR3 reads TGCAGCGTTGTCAGGCGGTTGGGAGGCCCCGGCACAGATACGCAGTATTTT. Protein product: CSVVRRLGGPGTDTQYF. The chain is built from TRBV29-1 and TRBJ2-3; TRBD2 might be the D (6 bases). From germline, CDR1 is SQVTM and CDR2 ANQGSEA. V was pared by 4 bases and J by 1 base, with 21 bases between. The CDR3 has 17 amino acids.

The chain uses TRBV5-1 and TRBJ2-7; 7 nucleotides align to TRBD2. Germline CDR1 is SGHRS and CDR2 is YFSETQ. V was pared by 7 bases and J by 2 bases, with 12 bases of the junction left unmatched. The CDR3 totals 15 residues. This CDR3 is CASHPSGGSTYEQYF. The CDR3 DNA reads as TGCGCCAGCCATCCGTCTGGCGGGAGTACCTACGAGCAGTACTTC.

J is TRBJ2-1 and V is TRBV2, with 9 bases that match TRBD1. The V gene's germline CDR1 is SNHLY and CDR2 FYNNEI. The V segment lost 8 bases and the J segment 3 bases; nucleotides outside the gene matches: 8. This CDR3 is built from 15 residues. DNA for the CDR3: TGTGCCAGCGGAGGGGGACAGGGTCGCTACAATGAGCAGTTCTTC. It encodes CASGGGQGRYNEQFF.

The rearrangement links TRBV6-1 to TRBJ2-2; 9 nucleotides align to TRBD1. Germline trimming cut 2 bases from V and 1 base from J; bases unmatched to any gene: 2. The CDR3 totals 16 residues. Germline lookup yields CDR1 MNHNS and CDR2 SASEGT. CDR3 in amino acids: CASSEWTGVNTGELFF. The CDR3 bases are TGTGCCAGCAGTGAATGGACAGGGGTGAACACCGGGGAGCTGTTTTTT.

The chain carries TRBV6-5 and TRBJ2-1; 10 nucleotides line up with TRBD1. The junction had 9 bases not matched to a gene; V was cut back by 2 bases and J by 8 bases. CDR1 is MNHEY, CDR2 SVGAGI, per germline. The CDR3 runs 16 residues. The CDR3 loop reads CASSYTGTGVSDEQFF. Written as DNA, the CDR3 is TGTGCCAGCAGTTACACTGGGACAGGGGTCTCGGATGAGCAGTTCTTC.

This chain joins TRBV15 and TRBJ2-1; 12 bases line up with TRBD2. V shed 0 bases, J shed 2 bases, and the junction held 2 bases outside the gene matches. The CDR3 extends over 17 amino acids. The germline gives CDR1 LNHNV, CDR2 YYDKDF (reference sequence). CDR3 protein: CATSRDLAGGPYNEQFF. In DNA, the CDR3 is TGTGCCACCAGCAGAGACCTAGCGGGAGGGCCCTACAATGAGCAGTTCTTC.

The chain is built from TRBV29-1 and TRBJ1-2; D may be TRBD1 (5 bases). This CDR3 has 11 residues. The V end was cut by 6 bases, the J end by 5 bases, with 10 bases between. Looked up from germline, CDR1 is SQVTM and CDR2 is ANQGSEA. The CDR3 bases are TGCAGCGTAAGACAGAGGTATGGCTACACCTTC. Encoded protein: CSVRQRYGYTF. Combining the CDR3 with reference TRBV29-1 and TRBJ1-2 gives the whole variable domain SAVISQKPSRDICQRGTSLTIQCQVDSQVTMMFWYRQQPGQSLTLIATANQGSEATYESGFVIDKFPISRPNLTFSTLTVSNMSPEDSSIYLCSVRQRYGYTFGSGTRLTVV.

This CDR3 is CASSLVQGQGMNTEAFF. The DNA for the CDR3 is TGTGCCAGCAGCTTAGTCCAGGGACAGGGGATGAACACTGAAGCTTTCTTT. The chain is built from TRBV13 and TRBJ1-1, with 10 nucleotides matching TRBD1. Germline assignment: CDR1 PRHDT and CDR2 FYEKMQ (reference sequence). V lost 1 base to trimming and J lost 0 bases; unmatched junction nucleotides: 5. This CDR3 is built from 17 residues. Combining the CDR3 with reference TRBV13 and TRBJ1-1 gives the whole variable domain AAGVIQSPRHLIKEKRETATLKCYPIPRHDTVYWYQQGPGQDPQFLISFYEKMQSDKGSIPDRFSAQQFSDYHSELNMSSLELGDSALYFCASSLVQGQGMNTEAFFGQGTRLTVV.

V usage is TRBV18 and J usage is TRBJ2-7, with 7 bases matching TRBD2. The CDR3 is 15 residues long. Germline CDR1 and CDR2: KGHSH and LQKENI. Trimming cost V 6 bases and J 4 bases; bases outside gene matches: 12. CDR3 nucleotides: TGTGCCAGCTCCCCGGTTGGGCGGGAGAGGTACGAGCAGTACTTC. Translating gives CASSPVGRERYEQYF.

The gene calls are TRBV7-2 and TRBJ2-5; maybe TRBD1 (5 bases). The assigned J gene may be wrong: the sequence end matches TRBJ2-7 better. Looked up from germline, CDR1 is SGHTA and CDR2 is FQGNSA. This CDR3 comprises 15 residues. The CDR3 sequence: CASSPPRVPLYEQYF. The CDR3 coding sequence is TGTGCCAGCAGCCCCCCCAGGGTCCCCCTTTACGAGCAGTACTTC.

This clone was recorded only once. The chain links TRBV7-2 to TRBJ1-3; 7 bases line up with TRBD1. The CDR3 is made up of 14 amino acids. Germline V gene data show CDR1 as SGHTA and CDR2 as FQGNSA. V dropped 3 bases and J dropped 6; count of bases not matched to a gene: 5. The CDR3 protein is CASSFQGDENTIYF. CDR3 bases: TGTGCCAGCAGCTTCCAGGGGGATGAAAACACCATATATTTT.

The gene calls are TRBV7-6 and TRBJ2-5, with a tentative D call TRBD2 (6 bases). Trimming took 0 bases from V and 5 from J, leaving 13 bases between them. This CDR3 contains 15 residues. Germline CDR1 and CDR2: SGHVS and FNYEAQ. The CDR3 DNA reads as TGTGCCAGCAGCTTAGCGAGAAGACTAGGGGAGACCCAGTACTTC. As protein: CASSLARRLGETQYF. Complete variable domain (other parts from reference TRBV7-6 and TRBJ2-5): GAGVSQSPRYKVTKRGQDVALRCDPISGHVSLYWYRQALGQGPEFLTYFNYEAQQDKSGLPNDRFSAERPEGSISTLTIQRTEQRDSAMYRCASSLARRLGETQYFGPGTRLLVL.

This chain links TRBV9 with TRBJ2-1, with 11 bases lining up with TRBD2. Trimming removed 2 bases from V and 7 bases from J; junction bases left unmatched: 14. This CDR3 is built from 18 residues. The germline V gene encodes CDR1 SGDLS and CDR2 YYNGEE. CDR3 protein: CASSVALPELAGENEQFF. Here the CDR3 DNA reads TGTGCCAGCAGCGTCGCGCTCCCCGAACTAGCGGGAGAAAATGAGCAGTTCTTC.

This chain connects TRBV14 to TRBJ2-7, with D unresolved. Germline CDR1 and CDR2: SGHDN and FVKESK. V lost 0 bases, J lost 9 bases, and 12 bases lay in between. This CDR3 is built from 13 residues. The CDR3 nucleotides are TGTGCCAGCAGCCAAGATATGGCCGGCGGGCAGTACTTC. This gives the protein CASSQDMAGGQYF.

V usage is TRBV9 and J usage is TRBJ2-1; 7 positions match TRBD1. The CDR3 contains 13 residues. The germline V gene has CDR1 SGDLS and CDR2 YYNGEE. The J segment lost 9 bases and the V segment lost 2 bases, leaving 5 bases of the junction unmatched. The chain's CDR3 is CASSVTGLGEQFF. CDR3 coding DNA: TGTGCCAGCAGCGTGACAGGGCTGGGTGAGCAGTTCTTC.

The V call is TRBV5-1, the J call TRBJ2-7, with 8 bases aligning to TRBD1. V dropped 0 bases and J dropped 7; count of bases not matched to a gene: 6. The CDR3 loop spans 14 amino acids. CDR1 is SGHRS and CDR2 is YFSETQ in the germline V gene. CDR3 residues: CASSLAQGAGEQYF. CDR3 nucleotide sequence: TGCGCCAGCAGCTTGGCCCAGGGGGCTGGTGAGCAGTACTTC.

The chain is built from TRBV5-1 and TRBJ2-7; TRBD2 matches at 9 bases. CDR3 length: 15 amino acids. Germline loops: CDR1 SGHRS, CDR2 YFSETQ. V lost 0 bases, J lost 3 bases, and 4 bases stayed unmatched. The CDR3: CASSLEGTSYYEQYF. Here the CDR3 DNA reads TGCGCCAGCAGCTTGGAGGGGACTAGCTACTACGAGCAGTACTTC.

This chain uses TRBV6-5 with TRBJ1-1, with TRBD1 matching over 8 bases. The length of the CDR3 is 13 residues. CDR1 and CDR2 (germline): MNHEY, SVGAGI. V lost 8 bases to trimming and J lost 4 bases; unmatched junction nucleotides: 6. The CDR3 region is CASFATGVTEAFF. The CDR3 DNA follows: TGTGCCAGCTTTGCGACAGGGGTCACTGAAGCTTTCTTT.

This clone was counted a single time. The J gene is TRBJ2-5, the V gene TRBV19, with TRBD2 matching 7 bases. After removal of 1 base from V and 3 bases from J, the junction contained 2 bases not matched to a gene. Germline CDR1 is LNHDA and CDR2 is SQIVND (reference sequence). The CDR3 is 14 amino acids. The CDR3 loop reads CASSIVAGKETQYF. In DNA form, the CDR3 reads TGTGCCAGTAGTATAGTAGCGGGTAAAGAGACCCAGTACTTC.

V usage is TRBV28 and J usage is TRBJ2-5, with a tentative D call TRBD2 (5 bases). Trimming removed 6 bases from V and 5 bases from J, with 16 bases in between. The CDR3 runs to 14 residues. The V gene's germline CDR1 is MDHEN and CDR2 SYDVKM. The CDR3 reads CASRIGMAPETQYF. CDR3 DNA: TGTGCCAGCAGAATCGGGATGGCCCCGGAGACCCAGTACTTC.

This chain links TRBV14 with TRBJ2-1; D unresolved. This CDR3 comprises 14 residues. The germline gives CDR1 SGHDN, CDR2 FVKESK. V was cut by 1 base and J by 0 bases, with 4 bases left in between. CDR3: CASSQGLSYNEQFF. The CDR3 DNA reads as TGTGCCAGCAGCCAAGGTCTCTCCTACAATGAGCAGTTCTTC.

V and J are TRBV7-9 and TRBJ1-1, with a weak D call TRBD1 (5 bases). The CDR3 contains 14 residues. V lost 10 bases, J lost 3 bases, and 18 bases lay in between. Germline V lookup: CDR1 SEHNR, CDR2 FQNEAQ (reference sequence). The CDR3 coding sequence is TGTGCCACATCCGCGGCAGGGTCATACACTGAAGCTTTCTTT. The encoded protein is CATSAAGSYTEAFF.